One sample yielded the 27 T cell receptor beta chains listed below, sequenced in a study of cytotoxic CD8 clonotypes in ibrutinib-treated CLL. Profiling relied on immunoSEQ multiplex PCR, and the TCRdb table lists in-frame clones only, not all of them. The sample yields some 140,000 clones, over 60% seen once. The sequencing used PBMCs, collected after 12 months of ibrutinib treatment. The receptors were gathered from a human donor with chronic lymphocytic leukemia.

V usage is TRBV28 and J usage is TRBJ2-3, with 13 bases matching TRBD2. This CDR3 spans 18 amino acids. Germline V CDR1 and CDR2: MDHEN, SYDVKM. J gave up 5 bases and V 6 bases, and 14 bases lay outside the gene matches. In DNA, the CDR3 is TGTGCCAGCAGCGAACCGGGACTAGCGGGAAGGGACGGAGATACGCAGTATTTT. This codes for CASSEPGLAGRDGDTQYF.

The CDR3 here is CASSLAQNTGELFF. The CDR3 nucleotides read TGTGCCAGCAGCTTAGCCCAGAACACCGGGGAGCTGTTTTTT. The genes are TRBV7-9 and TRBJ2-2; D is uncertain. The V end lost 0 bases, the J end lost 1 base, and 3 bases lay between the germline ends. This CDR3 comprises 14 residues. Germline values: CDR1 SEHNR, CDR2 FQNEAQ (reference sequence).

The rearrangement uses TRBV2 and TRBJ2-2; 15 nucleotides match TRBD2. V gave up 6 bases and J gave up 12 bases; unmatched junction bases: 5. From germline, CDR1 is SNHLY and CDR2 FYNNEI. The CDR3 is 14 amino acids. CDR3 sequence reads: CASSKGLAGGKLFF. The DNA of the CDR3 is TGTGCCAGCAGCAAAGGACTAGCGGGAGGGAAGCTGTTTTTT.

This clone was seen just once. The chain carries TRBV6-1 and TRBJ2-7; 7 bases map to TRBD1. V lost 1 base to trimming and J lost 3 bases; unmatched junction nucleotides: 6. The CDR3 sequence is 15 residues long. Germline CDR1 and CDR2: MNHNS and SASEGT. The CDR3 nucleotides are TGTGCCAGCAGTGAAGTTTCGGGACAGCACTACGAGCAGTACTTC. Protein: CASSEVSGQHYEQYF.

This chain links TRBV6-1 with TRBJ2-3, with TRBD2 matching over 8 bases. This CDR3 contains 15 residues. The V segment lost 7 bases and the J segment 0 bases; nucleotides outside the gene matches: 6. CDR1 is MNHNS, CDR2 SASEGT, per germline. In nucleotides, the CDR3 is TGTGCCAGCATTAGGCTAGCGGGTAGCACAGATACGCAGTATTTT. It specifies CASIRLAGSTDTQYF.

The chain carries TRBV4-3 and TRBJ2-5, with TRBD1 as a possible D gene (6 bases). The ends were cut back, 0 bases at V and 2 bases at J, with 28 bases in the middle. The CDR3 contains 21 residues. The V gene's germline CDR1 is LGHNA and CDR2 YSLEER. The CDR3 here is CASSQDLNAGTISTKQETQYF. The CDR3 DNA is TGCGCCAGCAGCCAAGATCTAAATGCCGGGACAATTTCTACCAAACAAGAGACCCAGTACTTC.

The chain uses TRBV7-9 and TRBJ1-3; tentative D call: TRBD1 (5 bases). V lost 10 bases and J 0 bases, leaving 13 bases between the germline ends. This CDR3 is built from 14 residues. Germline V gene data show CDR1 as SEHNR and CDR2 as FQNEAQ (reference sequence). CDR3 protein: CATQGTLSGNTIYF. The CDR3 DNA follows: TGTGCCACCCAAGGGACCCTCTCTGGAAACACCATATATTTT.

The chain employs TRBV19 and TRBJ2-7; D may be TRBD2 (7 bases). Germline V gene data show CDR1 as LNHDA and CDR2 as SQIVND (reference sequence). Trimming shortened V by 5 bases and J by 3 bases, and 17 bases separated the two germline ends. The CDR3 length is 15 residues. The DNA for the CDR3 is TGTGCCAGTAGTCCCAGGGGTAGCGGGTTCTACGAGCAGTACTTC. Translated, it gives CASSPRGSGFYEQYF.

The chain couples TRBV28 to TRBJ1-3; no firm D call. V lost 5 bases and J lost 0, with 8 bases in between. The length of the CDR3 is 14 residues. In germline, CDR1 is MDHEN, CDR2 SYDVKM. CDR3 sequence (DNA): TGTGCCAGCAGTCACCCGGGCTCTGGAAACACCATATATTTT. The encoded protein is CASSHPGSGNTIYF.

As DNA, the CDR3 is TGTGCCAGTAGTATAGACCGGTCTTGGCAGAACAATCAGCCCCAGCATTTT. As protein: CASSIDRSWQNNQPQHF. The V call is TRBV19, the J call TRBJ1-5; D remains ambiguous. Germline CDR1 reads LNHDA; CDR2 reads SQIVND (reference sequence). This CDR3 comprises 17 residues. The V end was cut by 0 bases, the J end by 3 bases, with 15 bases between. The full variable domain, in which reference TRBV19 and TRBJ1-5 provide the parts outside the CDR3, is DGGITQSPKYLFRKEGQNVTLSCEQNLNHDAMYWYRQDPGQGLRLIYYSQIVNDFQKGDIAEGYSVSREKKESFPLTVTSAQKNPTAFYLCASSIDRSWQNNQPQHFGDGTRLSIL.

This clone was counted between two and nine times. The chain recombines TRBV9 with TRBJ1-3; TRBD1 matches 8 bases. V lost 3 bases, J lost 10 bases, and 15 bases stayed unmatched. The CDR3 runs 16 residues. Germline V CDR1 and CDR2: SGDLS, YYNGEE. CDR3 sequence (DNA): TGTGCCAGCAGCGGATCACCGGGACAGGCGCGGGAAACCATATATTTT. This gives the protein CASSGSPGQARETIYF.

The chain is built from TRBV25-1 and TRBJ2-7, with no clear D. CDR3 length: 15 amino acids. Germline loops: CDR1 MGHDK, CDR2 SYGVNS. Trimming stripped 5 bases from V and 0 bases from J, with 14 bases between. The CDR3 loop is CASSPHSDSSYEQYF. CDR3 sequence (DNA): TGTGCCAGCAGTCCCCACAGTGATAGCTCCTACGAGCAGTACTTC.

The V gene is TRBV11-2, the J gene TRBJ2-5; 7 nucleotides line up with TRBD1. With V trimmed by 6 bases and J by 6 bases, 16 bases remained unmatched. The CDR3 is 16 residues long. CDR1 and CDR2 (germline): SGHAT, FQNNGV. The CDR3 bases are TGTGCCAGCAGTCAAAGGGAAGGGGGCTCTGTGAAGACCCAGTACTTC. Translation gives CASSQREGGSVKTQYF.

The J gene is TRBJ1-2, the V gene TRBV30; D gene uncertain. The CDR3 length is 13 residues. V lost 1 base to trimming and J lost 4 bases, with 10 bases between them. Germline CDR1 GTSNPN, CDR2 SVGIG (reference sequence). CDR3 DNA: TGTGCCTGGAGTGGGGTAGCGCTCTATGGCTACACCTTC. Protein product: CAWSGVALYGYTF.

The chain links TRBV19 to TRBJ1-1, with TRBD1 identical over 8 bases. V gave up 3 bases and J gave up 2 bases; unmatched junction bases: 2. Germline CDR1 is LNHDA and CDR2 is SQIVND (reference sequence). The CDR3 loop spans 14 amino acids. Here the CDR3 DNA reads TGTGCCAGTAGTATTGCAGGGGGCAACACTGAAGCTTTCTTT. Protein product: CASSIAGGNTEAFF.

The CDR3 protein is CASSEGRGSYNEQFF. The CDR3 nucleotides read TGTGCCAGCAGTGAAGGCAGGGGGTCATACAATGAGCAGTTCTTC. The rearrangement uses TRBV6-1 and TRBJ2-1; the match to TRBD1 covers 7 bases. J lost 4 bases, V lost 1 base, and 4 bases had no gene match. This CDR3 has 15 amino acids. Germline V lookup: CDR1 MNHNS, CDR2 SASEGT.

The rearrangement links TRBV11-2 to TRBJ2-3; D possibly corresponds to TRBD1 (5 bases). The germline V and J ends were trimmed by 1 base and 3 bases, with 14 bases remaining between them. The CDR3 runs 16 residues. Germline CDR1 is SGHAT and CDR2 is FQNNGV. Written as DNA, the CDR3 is TGTGCCAGCAGCTTAGGGGGAAGCAGGGTTACAGATACGCAGTATTTT. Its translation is CASSLGGSRVTDTQYF.

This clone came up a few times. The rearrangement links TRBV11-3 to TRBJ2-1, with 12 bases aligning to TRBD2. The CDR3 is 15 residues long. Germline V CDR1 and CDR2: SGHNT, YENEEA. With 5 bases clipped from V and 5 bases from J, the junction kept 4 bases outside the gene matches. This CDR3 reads CASSPRLAGDNEQFF. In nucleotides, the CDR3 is TGTGCCAGCAGCCCCCGACTAGCGGGAGACAATGAGCAGTTCTTC.

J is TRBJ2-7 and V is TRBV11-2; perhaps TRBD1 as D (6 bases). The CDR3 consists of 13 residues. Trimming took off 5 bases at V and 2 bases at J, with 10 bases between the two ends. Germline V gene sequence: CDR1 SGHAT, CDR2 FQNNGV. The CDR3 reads CASSRDTPYEQYF. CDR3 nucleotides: TGTGCCAGCAGCCGGGACACCCCCTACGAGCAGTACTTC.

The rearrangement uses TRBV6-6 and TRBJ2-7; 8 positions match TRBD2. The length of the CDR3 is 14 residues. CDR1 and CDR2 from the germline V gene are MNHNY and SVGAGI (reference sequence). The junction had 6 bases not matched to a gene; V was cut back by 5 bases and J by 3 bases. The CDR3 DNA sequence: TGTGCCAGCAGTGGGTCTAGCGGGTACTACGAGCAGTACTTC. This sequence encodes CASSGSSGYYEQYF.

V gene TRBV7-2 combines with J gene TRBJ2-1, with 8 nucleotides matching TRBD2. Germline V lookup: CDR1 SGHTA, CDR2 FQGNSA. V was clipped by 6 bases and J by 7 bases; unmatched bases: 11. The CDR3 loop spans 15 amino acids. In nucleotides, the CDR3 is TGTGCCAGCAGTAGGATTAGCGGGAACGGGAATGAGCAGTTCTTC. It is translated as CASSRISGNGNEQFF.

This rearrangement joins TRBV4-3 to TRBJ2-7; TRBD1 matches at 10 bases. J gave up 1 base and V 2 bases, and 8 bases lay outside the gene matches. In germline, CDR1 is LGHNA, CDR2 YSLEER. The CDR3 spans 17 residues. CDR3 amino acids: CASSQQYGTGASYEQYF. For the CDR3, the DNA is TGCGCCAGCAGCCAACAATACGGGACAGGGGCTTCCTACGAGCAGTACTTC.

The DNA of the CDR3 is TGTGCCAGTAGTATGTATTTCCAGGGCGATGAGCAGTTCTTC. Its translation is CASSMYFQGDEQFF. The chain recombines TRBV19 with TRBJ2-1, with a weak D call TRBD1 (5 bases). V shed 3 bases and J shed 8 bases, with 14 bases lying between them. The CDR3 extends over 14 amino acids. CDR1 is LNHDA and CDR2 is SQIVND in the germline V gene (reference sequence).

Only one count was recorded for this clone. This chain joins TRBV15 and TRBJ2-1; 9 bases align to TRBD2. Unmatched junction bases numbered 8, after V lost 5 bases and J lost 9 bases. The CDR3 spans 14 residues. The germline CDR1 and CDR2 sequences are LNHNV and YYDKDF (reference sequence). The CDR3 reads CATSGAGGPSEQFF. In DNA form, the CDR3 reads TGTGCCACCAGCGGGGCGGGAGGGCCGTCTGAGCAGTTCTTC.

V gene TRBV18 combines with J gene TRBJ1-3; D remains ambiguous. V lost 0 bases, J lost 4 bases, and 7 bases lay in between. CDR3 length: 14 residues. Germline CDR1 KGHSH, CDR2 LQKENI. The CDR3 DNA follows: TGTGCCAGCTCACCACCAAACAGCGGAAACACCATATATTTT. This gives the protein CASSPPNSGNTIYF.

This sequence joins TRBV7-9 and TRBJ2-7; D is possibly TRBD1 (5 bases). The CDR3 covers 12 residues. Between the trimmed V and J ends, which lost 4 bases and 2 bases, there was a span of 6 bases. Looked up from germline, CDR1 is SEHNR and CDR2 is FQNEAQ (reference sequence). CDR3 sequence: CASSSDTYEQYF. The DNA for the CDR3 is TGTGCCAGCAGCTCGGACACCTACGAGCAGTACTTC.

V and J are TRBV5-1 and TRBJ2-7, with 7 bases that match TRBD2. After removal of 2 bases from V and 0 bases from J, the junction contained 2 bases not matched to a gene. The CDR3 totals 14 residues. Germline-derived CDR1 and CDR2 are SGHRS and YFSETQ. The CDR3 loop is CASSFGGSSYEQYF. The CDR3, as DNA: TGCGCCAGCAGCTTCGGCGGGAGCTCCTACGAGCAGTACTTC.